A single sample is the source of the 23 T cell receptor beta chains below, sequenced in a study of tumor-infiltrating lymphocytes in localized non-small cell lung cancer. The assay was immunoSEQ multiplex PCR, and TCRdb's table has in-frame clones only and misses some. The data contain 8,500 to 10,000 clones, around 68% of them seen just once; the ten biggest clones take up 9.4%. Sample: uninvolved lung tissue not adjacent to the tumor. These TCRs come from a human donor with non-small cell lung cancer.

The CDR3 coding sequence is TGTGCCAGCGGGAAAGGAGCCACAGATACGCAGTATTTT. Translating gives CASGKGATDTQYF. The chain is built from TRBV9 and TRBJ2-3; no clear D. CDR3 length equals 13 residues. Germline V gene data show CDR1 as SGDLS and CDR2 as YYNGEE. V lost 7 bases and J lost 2, with 11 bases in between.

This chain links TRBV7-2 with TRBJ2-5; D is uncertain. The length of the CDR3 is 11 residues. CDR1 is SGHTA and CDR2 is FQGNSA in the germline V gene. Trimming took 2 bases from V and 5 from J, leaving 3 bases between them. The CDR3 spells CASSLFETQYF. The CDR3 bases are TGTGCCAGCAGCTTATTTGAGACCCAGTACTTC. Variable domain in full (rest from reference TRBV7-2 and TRBJ2-5): GAGVSQSPSNKVTEKGKDVELRCDPISGHTALYWYRQSLGQGLEFLIYFQGNSAPDKSGLPSDRFSAERTGGSVSTLTIQRTQQEDSAVYLCASSLFETQYFGPGTRLLVL.

This clone appeared a few times. The gene calls are TRBV18 and TRBJ2-1, with D unresolved. In germline, CDR1 is KGHSH, CDR2 LQKENI. The CDR3 consists of 14 residues. V gave up 3 bases and J gave up 5 bases, with 11 bases separating them. CDR3 residues: CASSPSVENNEQFF. The CDR3 DNA reads as TGTGCCAGCTCACCCTCGGTGGAAAACAATGAGCAGTTCTTC. The variable domain in full, with the rest retrieved from reference TRBV18 and TRBJ2-1, is NAGVMQNPRHLVRRRGQEARLRCSPMKGHSHVYWYRQLPEEGLKFMVYLQKENIIDESGMPKERFSAEFPKEGPSILRIQQVVRGDSAAYFCASSPSVENNEQFFGPGTRLTVL.

The table lists this clone with a few counts. The chain joins TRBV5-4 to TRBJ2-2; D remains unclear. CDR1 SGHNT and CDR2 YYREEE come from the germline V gene (reference sequence). Trimming cost V 7 bases and J 4 bases, with 5 bases left between them. This CDR3 spans 11 amino acids. The CDR3 sequence: CASRITGELFF. The CDR3 bases are TGTGCCAGCCGAATCACCGGGGAGCTGTTTTTT. Combining the CDR3 with reference TRBV5-4 and TRBJ2-2 gives the whole variable domain ETGVTQSPTHLIKTRGQQVTLRCSSQSGHNTVSWYQQALGQGPQFIFQYYREEENGRGNFPPRFSGLQFPNYSSELNVNALELDDSALYLCASRITGELFFGEGSRLTVL.

The chain employs TRBV28 and TRBJ2-7; D is uncertain. The CDR3 runs to 13 residues. Germline loops: CDR1 MDHEN, CDR2 SYDVKM. With 6 bases removed from V and 3 bases from J, the gap between germline ends came to 12 bases. This CDR3 is CASSQGPNYEQYF. The CDR3 nucleotides are TGTGCCAGCAGCCAAGGGCCAAACTACGAGCAGTACTTC.

This clone was recorded once. V gene TRBV30 combines with J gene TRBJ1-1; the D is unclear. Trimming took off 2 bases at V and 1 base at J, with 5 bases between the two ends. CDR1 is GTSNPN, CDR2 SVGIG, per germline (reference sequence). This CDR3 is 12 amino acids long. CDR3: CAWSPGNTEAFF. CDR3 in DNA: TGTGCCTGGAGTCCTGGGAACACTGAAGCTTTCTTT.

The rearrangement links TRBV10-3 to TRBJ1-1, with D unresolved. The CDR3 runs 11 residues. The germline CDR1 and CDR2 sequences are ENHRY and SYGVKD. Trimming shortened V by 4 bases and J by 3 bases, and 3 bases separated the two germline ends. Written as DNA, the CDR3 is TGTGCCATCAGTGTTGACACTGAAGCTTTCTTT. Amino acid sequence: CAISVDTEAFF.

This chain connects TRBV28 to TRBJ2-1; maybe TRBD2 (6 bases). The germline V gene has CDR1 MDHEN and CDR2 SYDVKM. Trimming stripped 7 bases from V and 0 bases from J, with 13 bases between. This CDR3 spans 15 amino acids. For the CDR3, the DNA is TGTGCCAGCATTATTGGCGGGACCTCCTACAATGAGCAGTTCTTC. This sequence encodes CASIIGGTSYNEQFF.

V usage is TRBV29-1 and J usage is TRBJ2-5, with TRBD1 as a possible D gene (6 bases). CDR3 length: 13 residues. Germline V CDR1 and CDR2: SQVTM, ANQGSEA. Trimming shortened V by 1 base and J by 2 bases, and 8 bases separated the two germline ends. The chain's CDR3 is CSVEVGAQETQYF. CDR3 DNA sequence: TGCAGCGTTGAAGTGGGGGCACAAGAGACCCAGTACTTC. Combining the CDR3 with reference TRBV29-1 and TRBJ2-5 gives the whole variable domain SAVISQKPSRDICQRGTSLTIQCQVDSQVTMMFWYRQQPGQSLTLIATANQGSEATYESGFVIDKFPISRPNLTFSTLTVSNMSPEDSSIYLCSVEVGAQETQYFGPGTRLLVL.

The V and J genes are TRBV28 and TRBJ1-2, with 8 positions matching TRBD1. Losses at the gene ends were 10 bases for V and 8 bases for J; bases not matched to a gene: 9. Germline assignment: CDR1 MDHEN and CDR2 SYDVKM. The CDR3 runs 12 residues. The CDR3 is CATRTGRFGYTF. The CDR3 nucleotides read TGTGCCACCCGGACAGGGAGGTTCGGCTACACCTTC.

The J gene is TRBJ2-5, the V gene TRBV4-3; 9 bases map to TRBD1. This CDR3 region has 14 residues. With V trimmed by 3 bases and J by 5 bases, 4 bases remained unmatched. Germline V gene sequence: CDR1 LGHNA, CDR2 YSLEER. The CDR3 DNA reads as TGCGCCAGCAGCCAGTACAGGGGGCATGAGACCCAGTACTTC. Amino acid sequence: CASSQYRGHETQYF.

V and J are TRBV7-3 and TRBJ1-2, with D possibly matching TRBD1 (5 bases). The CDR3 is made up of 13 amino acids. The germline V gene has CDR1 SGHTA and CDR2 FQGTGA. V was shortened by 2 bases and J by 2 bases, with 6 bases between the two germline ends. The CDR3 coding sequence is TGTGCCAGCAGCTTAGGGGGGAACTATGGCTACACCTTC. It is translated as CASSLGGNYGYTF.

The V and J genes are TRBV28 and TRBJ2-3; D gene ambiguous. V gave up 7 bases and J gave up 1 base, with 9 bases separating them. In germline, CDR1 is MDHEN, CDR2 SYDVKM. This CDR3 comprises 13 residues. CDR3 sequence reads: CASIPQGTDTQYF. CDR3 nucleotide sequence: TGTGCCAGCATCCCCCAAGGCACAGATACGCAGTATTTT.

The rearrangement links TRBV14 to TRBJ2-5; D possibly corresponds to TRBD2 (6 bases). Trimming pared 3 bases from V and 4 bases from J, leaving 15 bases between. In germline, CDR1 is SGHDN, CDR2 FVKESK. CDR3 length: 15 residues. CDR3 amino acids: CASSHTSRWRETQYF. The CDR3 coding sequence is TGTGCCAGCAGCCATACTAGCCGATGGAGAGAGACCCAGTACTTC.

This chain joins TRBV28 and TRBJ1-5, with 7 bases identical to TRBD1. Germline CDR1 MDHEN, CDR2 SYDVKM. V lost 3 bases and J lost 4; bases outside the gene matches: 6. The CDR3 contains 15 residues. The CDR3 region is CASSFSGGQNQPQHF. The CDR3 nucleotides are TGTGCCAGCAGTTTTTCAGGGGGACAGAATCAGCCCCAGCATTTT.

The chain joins TRBV7-2 to TRBJ2-2, with 7 bases fitting TRBD1. Germline V gene lookup returns CDR1 SGHTA and CDR2 FQGNSA. V lost 5 bases, J lost 5 bases, and 8 bases stayed unmatched. This CDR3 is 15 amino acids long. As DNA, the CDR3 is TGTGCCAGCAGCAGCCGGGACAGTCTGACCGGGGAGCTGTTTTTT. As protein: CASSSRDSLTGELFF.

V gene TRBV15 combines with J gene TRBJ2-7; TRBD1 aligns across 10 bases. Germline assignment: CDR1 LNHNV and CDR2 YYDKDF (reference sequence). Losses at the gene ends were 1 base for V and 0 bases for J; bases not matched to a gene: 0. The CDR3 loop spans 15 amino acids. This chain's CDR3 is CATSRGTGGSYEQYF. The CDR3 DNA sequence: TGTGCCACCAGCAGAGGGACAGGGGGCTCCTACGAGCAGTACTTC.

The chain has TRBV5-1 and TRBJ2-3; 8 bases are shared with TRBD2. Trimming removed 2 bases from V and 9 bases from J; junction bases left unmatched: 14. The CDR3 spans 16 residues. The germline gives CDR1 SGHRS, CDR2 YFSETQ. This CDR3 is CASSFFSGRLEGTQYF. The CDR3 DNA follows: TGCGCCAGCAGCTTTTTCAGCGGGAGATTAGAAGGAACGCAGTATTTT.

The CDR3 region has the DNA TGTGCCAGCAGTTACGGCAGGGGGCTTAATGAAAAACTGTTTTTT. This translates into CASSYGRGLNEKLFF. The chain uses TRBV6-6 and TRBJ1-4; TRBD1 matches at 8 bases. Germline V gene data show CDR1 as MNHNY and CDR2 as SVGAGI (reference sequence). V lost 2 bases to trimming and J lost 4 bases; unmatched junction nucleotides: 3. The CDR3 is 15 residues long.

This sequence joins TRBV28 and TRBJ1-5, with D possibly TRBD1 on 5 matching bases. V was pared by 2 bases and J by 11 bases, with 13 bases between. The germline gives CDR1 MDHEN, CDR2 SYDVKM. There are 13 residues in the CDR3. CDR3 region: CASSLTQDRAQHF. The CDR3 region has the DNA TGTGCCAGCAGTTTAACACAGGATAGGGCCCAGCATTTT.

The chain joins TRBV29-1 to TRBJ2-3; 8 bases line up with TRBD1. The CDR3 has 14 amino acids. The trim removed 5 bases at V and 3 bases at J, leaving 7 bases unmatched. Germline V gives CDR1 SQVTM, CDR2 ANQGSEA. The CDR3 region has the DNA TGCAGCGTTTGTGAGACAGGGGTTACAGATACGCAGTATTTT. It codes for CSVCETGVTDTQYF.

This clone was counted only a few times. For the CDR3, the DNA is TGTGCCAGCAGCTATGGCGGGAGTTCCTACAATGAGCAGTTCTTC. Its protein is CASSYGGSSYNEQFF. This chain connects TRBV11-2 to TRBJ2-1, with 7 positions matching TRBD2. Per the germline V gene, CDR1 is SGHAT and CDR2 is FQNNGV. Trimming took 4 bases from V and 1 from J; bases not matched to a gene: 4. The CDR3 is made up of 15 amino acids.

The chain has TRBV9 and TRBJ1-2; TRBD1 matches at 9 bases. This CDR3 spans 15 amino acids. The J segment lost 3 bases and the V segment lost 4 bases, leaving 7 bases of the junction unmatched. Germline CDR1 is SGDLS and CDR2 is YYNGEE. In DNA form, the CDR3 reads TGTGCCAGCAGCAGGGGACAGGGCCTAGACTATGGCTACACCTTC. Its translation is CASSRGQGLDYGYTF.